This is a list of T cell receptor beta chains from one sample in a study of T cell responses to AZD1222 COVID-19 vaccine. Produced via immunoSEQ multiplex PCR; TCRdb's table is partial and in-frame only. The sample gives 100,000 to 150,000 clones, 90% of which show up once; 7.2% is in the top ten. This sample comprised peripheral blood, obtained on day 0 of AZD1222 vaccination. Receptors originate from an adult in good health. Both conserved end residues are part of each CDR3. A D gene is named only where the DNA matches it firmly. Part of the rows lack a size; the others show once, few, many or a class for expanded clones.

CDR3: CASSLVLAGDPTYEQYF
DNA: TGCGCCAGCAGCTTGGTTCTAGCGGGAGACCCCACCTACGAGCAGTACTTC
J: TRBJ2-7
size: few
D: TRBD2
V: TRBV5-1

CDR3: CASSVGVGWGYEQYF
DNA: TGTGCCAGCAGCGTCGGGGTAGGGTGGGGCTACGAGCAGTACTTC
J: TRBJ2-7
size: NA
D: NA
V: TRBV5-4

CDR3: CASRSQPNTEAFF
DNA: TGTGCCAGCAGATCACAACCGAACACTGAAGCTTTCTTT
J: TRBJ1-1
size: few
D: NA
V: TRBV6-5

CDR3: CASSEALRGSAPLHF
DNA: TGTGCCAGCAGTGAAGCGCTGAGGGGAAGCGCACCCCTCCACTTT
J: TRBJ1-6
size: once
D: NA
V: TRBV2

CDR3: CASGGQPNTEAFF
DNA: TGTGCCAGCGGGGGGCAGCCAAACACTGAAGCTTTCTTT
J: TRBJ1-1
size: NA
D: NA
V: TRBV7-2

CDR3: CASSQFGAAYTGELFF
DNA: TGTGCCAGCAGCCAATTCGGAGCAGCTTACACCGGGGAGCTGTTTTTT
J: TRBJ2-2
size: once
D: NA
V: TRBV3-1/TRBV3-2

CDR3: CASSQGISASGRYEQYF
DNA: TGCGCCAGCAGCCAGGGCATAAGCGCTAGCGGGAGATACGAGCAGTACTTC
J: TRBJ2-7
size: NA
D: TRBD2
V: TRBV4-3

CDR3: CASSLVGYGQPQHF
DNA: TGTGCCAGCAGCTTAGTTGGGTATGGGCAGCCCCAGCATTTT
J: TRBJ1-5
size: NA
D: NA
V: TRBV11-2

CDR3: CASSPRIAGNEQFF
DNA: TGTGCCAGCAGCCCCCGGATAGCGGGCAATGAGCAGTTCTTC
J: TRBJ2-1
size: NA
D: TRBD2
V: TRBV3-1/TRBV3-2

CDR3: CASSQNQPQHF
DNA: TGTGCCAGCAGTCAGAATCAGCCCCAGCATTTT
J: TRBJ1-5
size: NA
D: NA
V: TRBV12-3/TRBV12-4

CDR3: CASSPRRGGSEQYF
DNA: TGTGCCAGCAGTCCCCGACGGGGAGGAAGCGAGCAGTACTTC
J: TRBJ2-7
size: NA
D: NA
V: TRBV6-5

CDR3: CASRSGDGEQFF
DNA: TGTGCCAGCAGGTCAGGGGATGGTGAGCAGTTCTTC
J: TRBJ2-1
size: NA
D: NA
V: TRBV28

CDR3: CASSLTGQPAKDIQYF
DNA: TGCGCCAGCAGCCTGACCGGACAGCCAGCAAAGGACATTCAGTACTTC
J: TRBJ2-4
size: once
D: NA
V: TRBV5-1

CDR3: CASSIRLTTGELFF
DNA: TGTGCCAGTAGTATACGACTTACTACCGGGGAGCTGTTTTTT
J: TRBJ2-2
size: NA
D: NA
V: TRBV19

CDR3: CASSSPAGEVTDTQYF
DNA: TGTGCCAGCAGCTCACCAGCGGGAGAGGTCACAGATACGCAGTATTTT
J: TRBJ2-3
size: NA
D: TRBD2
V: TRBV7-2

CDR3: CASSESGEQYF
DNA: TGTGCCAGCAGTGAATCGGGTGAGCAGTACTTC
J: TRBJ2-7
size: NA
D: NA
V: TRBV6-1

CDR3: CASSFYRRTSGRASADTQYF
DNA: TGTGCCAGCAGCTTCTACAGGAGGACTAGCGGGAGGGCCTCGGCAGATACGCAGTATTTT
J: TRBJ2-3
size: NA
D: TRBD2
V: TRBV13

CDR3: CASSPQITDTQYF
DNA: TGTGCCAGCAGTCCACAGATCACAGATACGCAGTATTTT
J: TRBJ2-3
size: NA
D: NA
V: TRBV12-3/TRBV12-4

CDR3: CSVRTGLYEQYF
DNA: TGCAGCGTTCGGACAGGGCTCTACGAGCAGTACTTC
J: TRBJ2-7
size: NA
D: TRBD1
V: TRBV29-1